These T cell receptor beta chains were read from a single sample in a study of blood T cell repertoires in COVID-19. TCRdb's table, derived via immunoSEQ multiplex PCR, lists solely in-frame clones and lacks some. This repertoire shows some 89,000 clones, roughly 86% found once; its top ten account for more than 1%. Sequenced material: peripheral blood. These receptors all come from a woman aged 80 or over with acute or convalescent COVID-19. Both conserved end residues are part of each CDR3.

>TRBV2
CASWDRANTGELFF
>TRBV14
CASSQTGTGRTKNIQYF
>TRBV24-1
CATSDSGTRAYEQYF
>TRBV7-2
CASSLLGGSSYNEQFF
>TRBV12-3/TRBV12-4
CASSPQALYGYTF
>TRBV28
CASSLDPNQPQHF
>TRBV6-5
CASGYNRGEQFF
>TRBV5-1
CASSLEGQGLDEQYF
>TRBV6-5
CASSRTGVENGYTF
>TRBV6-6
CASSSGQGLHF
>TRBV5-1
CASSLGGQASGNTIYF
>TRBV19
CASSGKAGSEQFF